This entry lists 30 T cell receptor beta chains sequenced from one sample in a study of CD8 T cells in ankylosing spondylitis. No antigens are known for them. Findings and caveats of the study: Characteristic of ankylosing spondylitis blood, it appeared, was a TCR beta motif comprising about eight highly homologous variants.

TCRdb fed the 5' RACE reads into MiXCR, producing one record per CDR3 protein. The data hold hundreds of thousands of distinct CDR3 sequences, with 12% observed a single time. Specimen: blood, either unsorted or a sorted T cell fraction (not recorded which). The source of these receptors is a male donor with ankylosing spondylitis.

At least ten counts were recorded for this clonotype. The chain links TRBV6-1 to TRBJ2-3; 8 bases match TRBD1. The CDR3 consists of 13 residues. CDR1 is MNHNS and CDR2 is SASEGT in the germline V gene. V shed 5 bases and J 9 bases; nucleotides not matched to a gene: 7. CDR3 DNA: TGTGCCAGCAGTCCCCCGGACAGGGCCACGCAGTATTTT. It yields the protein CASSPPDRATQYF.

This clonotype has a handful of counts. The V call is TRBV7-2, the J call TRBJ1-1; no clear D. Germline lookup yields CDR1 SGHTA and CDR2 FQGNSA. This CDR3 comprises 15 residues. V was cut by 5 bases and J by 0 bases, with 13 bases left in between. The CDR3, as DNA: TGTGCCAGCAGCCACGTCGGACGGCTGAACACTGAAGCTTTCTTT. Encoded protein: CASSHVGRLNTEAFF. The variable domain in full, with the rest retrieved from reference TRBV7-2 and TRBJ1-1, is GAGVSQSPSNKVTEKGKDVELRCDPISGHTALYWYRQSLGQGLEFLIYFQGNSAPDKSGLPSDRFSAERTGGSVSTLTIQRTQQEDSAVYLCASSHVGRLNTEAFFGQGTRLTVV.

The rearrangement links TRBV7-2 to TRBJ1-5; unclear D gene. CDR1 is SGHTA, CDR2 FQGNSA, per germline. This CDR3 is built from 15 residues. V was shortened by 1 base and J by 4 bases, with 11 bases between the two germline ends. The CDR3 sequence is CASSLEASRNQPQHF. The CDR3 DNA follows: TGTGCCAGCAGCTTAGAGGCCAGCCGGAATCAGCCCCAGCATTTT. The full variable domain, completed using reference TRBV7-2 and TRBJ1-5, is GAGVSQSPSNKVTEKGKDVELRCDPISGHTALYWYRQSLGQGLEFLIYFQGNSAPDKSGLPSDRFSAERTGGSVSTLTIQRTQQEDSAVYLCASSLEASRNQPQHFGDGTRLSIL.

V usage is TRBV21-1 and J usage is TRBJ2-7. TRBV21-1 is flagged as a pseudogene. The CDR3 is made up of 10 amino acids. CDR3 DNA: TGTGCCAGTAATGCCTACGAGCAGTACTTC. Translated, it gives CASNAYEQYF.

CDR3 amino acids: CASSLDIGFSYEQYF. The CDR3 coding sequence is TGCGCCAGCAGCTTGGATATAGGTTTCTCCTACGAGCAGTACTTC. The chain links TRBV5-1 to TRBJ2-7, with D uncertain. Trimming took 0 bases from V and 0 from J, leaving 10 bases between them. This CDR3 contains 15 residues. CDR1 and CDR2 from the germline V gene are SGHRS and YFSETQ. Supplemented by reference TRBV5-1 and TRBJ2-7, the full variable domain reads KAGVTQTPRYLIKTRGQQVTLSCSPISGHRSVSWYQQTPGQGLQFLFEYFSETQRNKGNFPGRFSGRQFSNSRSEMNVSTLELGDSALYLCASSLDIGFSYEQYFGPGTRLTVT.

The V and J genes are TRBV12-3 or TRBV12-4 and TRBJ1-5; 7 positions match TRBD1. The CDR3 totals 13 residues. V was pared by 7 bases and J by 5 bases, with 5 bases of the junction left unmatched. Written as DNA, the CDR3 is TGTGCCAGCAACCAGGGGGGGCATCAGCCCCAGCATTTT. Its protein product is CASNQGGHQPQHF.

There are a few counts of this clonotype. CDR3 bases: TGTGCCAGCAGCTTAGCCATGGGGGGGGAAGGAGGCTACACCTTC. Amino acid sequence: CASSLAMGGEGGYTF. The rearrangement links TRBV7-9 to TRBJ1-2; possibly TRBD1 for D (5 bases). Germline CDR1 is SEHNR and CDR2 is FQNEAQ (reference sequence). The ends were cut back, 0 bases at V and 8 bases at J, with 16 bases in the middle. This CDR3 has 15 residues.

This clonotype was counted ten times or more. J is TRBJ1-2 and V is TRBV29-1, with TRBD1 matching over 10 bases. The CDR3 loop spans 12 amino acids. CDR1 and CDR2 from the germline V gene are SQVTM and ANQGSEA. With V trimmed by 4 bases and J by 8 bases, 4 bases remained unmatched. The CDR3 nucleotides are TGCAGCGTTGCCGGGACAGGGGACGGCTACACCTTC. This sequence encodes CSVAGTGDGYTF.

The chain couples TRBV28 to TRBJ2-7; D is unclear. V was shortened by 2 bases and J by 3 bases, with 14 bases between the two germline ends. The CDR3 covers 15 residues. Germline CDR1 MDHEN, CDR2 SYDVKM. CDR3 residues: CASSLATSKGYEQYF. CDR3 sequence (DNA): TGTGCCAGCAGTTTAGCAACTTCCAAAGGCTACGAGCAGTACTTC.

The sample holds many counts of this clonotype. The chain recombines TRBV3-1 with TRBJ2-1, with 8 bases aligning to TRBD1. This CDR3 region has 14 residues. Germline CDR1 is LGHDT and CDR2 is YNNKEL (reference sequence). V lost 6 bases and J lost 3; bases outside the gene matches: 4. CDR3 amino acids: CASSYGQGYNEQFF. CDR3 sequence (DNA): TGTGCCAGCAGTTACGGACAGGGCTACAATGAGCAGTTCTTC.

This clonotype came up many times. This chain links TRBV10-2 with TRBJ2-1; a weak D match, TRBD2 (6 bases). Trimming took 6 bases from V and 4 from J, leaving 10 bases between them. The germline V gene encodes CDR1 WSHSY and CDR2 SAAADI. The length of the CDR3 is 13 residues. The CDR3 loop is CASRGGPYNEQFF. The CDR3 bases are TGCGCCAGCAGGGGGGGACCATACAATGAGCAGTTCTTC.

The J gene is TRBJ2-5, the V gene TRBV5-5; the D call may be TRBD1 or TRBD2 (5 bases each). The CDR3 contains 14 residues. The V end lost 4 bases, the J end lost 5 bases, and 15 bases lay between the germline ends. Germline loops: CDR1 SGHKS, CDR2 YYEKEE (reference sequence). The CDR3 DNA follows: TGTGCCAGCAGCCGGGTGAGGGGCGGCGAGACCCAGTACTTC. Translating gives CASSRVRGGETQYF.

In its sample, this clonotype was seen many times. The J gene is TRBJ2-5, the V gene TRBV12-3 or TRBV12-4, with D hard to call. With 5 bases removed from V and 0 bases from J, the gap between germline ends came to 7 bases. This CDR3 is 13 amino acids long. The CDR3 sequence is CASSRDNQETQYF. CDR3 DNA: TGTGCCAGCAGTCGCGACAACCAAGAGACCCAGTACTTC.

This clonotype was observed a handful of times. This chain's CDR3 is CASSFPGTGRFGYTF. CDR3 in DNA: TGTGCCAGCAGTTTCCCCGGGACAGGGAGATTTGGCTACACCTTC. The chain is built from TRBV28 and TRBJ1-2; TRBD1 matches 9 bases. After removal of 3 bases from V and 7 bases from J, the junction contained 9 bases not matched to a gene. The CDR3 loop spans 15 amino acids. Germline lookup yields CDR1 MDHEN and CDR2 SYDVKM.

This clonotype has just a few counts. The gene calls are TRBV7-2 and TRBJ1-5, with 7 bases matching TRBD1. The CDR3 covers 17 residues. Per the germline V gene, CDR1 is SGHTA and CDR2 is FQGNSA. With V trimmed by 2 bases and J by 3 bases, 10 bases remained unmatched. CDR3 sequence (DNA): TGTGCCAGCAGCTTAAGCCTTGGACAGGTCGTCAATCAGCCCCAGCATTTT. As protein: CASSLSLGQVVNQPQHF.

This clonotype has just a few counts. The chain has TRBV20-1 and TRBJ2-7, with a tentative D call TRBD1 (5 bases). Germline CDR1 DFQATT, CDR2 SNEGSKA (reference sequence). V shed 5 bases and J shed 4 bases, with 18 bases lying between them. The CDR3 has 14 amino acids. As DNA, the CDR3 is TGCAGTGCTCCTTGGCTATTGGGGCCTTACGAGCAGTACTTC. It encodes CSAPWLLGPYEQYF.

The V call is TRBV3-1, the J call TRBJ1-2; weak D call: TRBD1 (6 bases). The CDR3 has 14 amino acids. Germline V gene lookup returns CDR1 LGHDT and CDR2 YNNKEL (reference sequence). With 0 bases removed from V and 4 bases from J, the gap between germline ends came to 9 bases. CDR3 amino acids: CASSQEGHSYGYTF. The CDR3 DNA reads TGTGCCAGCAGCCAAGAGGGACATAGCTATGGCTACACCTTC.

The table lists this clonotype with a few counts. The chain carries TRBV7-9 and TRBJ1-3; D is uncertain. Trimming removed 5 bases from V and 9 bases from J, with 11 bases in between. The CDR3 runs 12 residues. CDR1 is SEHNR, CDR2 FQNEAQ, per germline (reference sequence). The CDR3 loop reads CASSATMGTIYF. In nucleotides, the CDR3 is TGTGCCAGCAGCGCTACTATGGGCACCATATATTTT.

In its sample, this clonotype was seen many times. The chain recombines TRBV12-3 or TRBV12-4 with TRBJ1-4; a possible D gene is TRBD1 (5 bases). CDR3 size: 13 residues. V lost 5 bases and J 8 bases, leaving 12 bases between the germline ends. This chain's CDR3 is CASSPRTYEKLFF. The CDR3 nucleotides are TGTGCCAGCAGTCCCAGGACATACGAAAAACTGTTTTTT.

This clonotype was counted ten times or more. CDR3 amino acids: CASSLGDRVYNEQFF. The CDR3, as DNA: TGTGCCAGCAGCTTGGGCGACAGAGTATACAATGAGCAGTTCTTC. V is TRBV5-8 and J is TRBJ2-1, with D perhaps matching TRBD1 (5 bases). V dropped 0 bases and J dropped 4 bases, with 11 bases sitting between them. In germline, CDR1 is SGHTS, CDR2 YDEGEE. The CDR3 consists of 15 residues.

J is TRBJ2-1 and V is TRBV7-9; 7 bases align to TRBD2. With V trimmed by 1 base and J by 5 bases, 8 bases remained unmatched. The CDR3 has 16 amino acids. Germline CDR1 SEHNR, CDR2 FQNEAQ (reference sequence). The DNA for the CDR3 is TGTGCCAGCAGCTTAGGTACGGCTAGCGGACACAATGAGCAGTTCTTC. This sequence encodes CASSLGTASGHNEQFF. Together with reference TRBV7-9 and TRBJ2-1, the CDR3 gives the full variable domain: DTGVSQNPRHKITKRGQNVTFRCDPISEHNRLYWYRQTLGQGPEFLTYFQNEAQLEKSRLLSDRFSAERPKGSFSTLEIQRTEQGDSAMYLCASSLGTASGHNEQFFGPGTRLTVL.

This chain connects TRBV6-1 to TRBJ1-1; tentative D call: TRBD1 (5 bases). Germline assignment: CDR1 MNHNS and CDR2 SASEGT. Trimming stripped 7 bases from V and 7 bases from J, with 16 bases between. The CDR3 spans 13 residues. CDR3 residues: CASTPGYSSEAFF. The CDR3 DNA sequence: TGTGCCAGCACTCCAGGGTACTCGAGTGAAGCTTTCTTT.

This chain uses TRBV12-3 or TRBV12-4 with TRBJ2-1; TRBD2 aligns across 13 bases. This CDR3 is built from 17 residues. J lost 8 bases, V lost 3 bases, and 10 bases had no gene match. This CDR3 is CASSFSRLAGGVDEQFF. CDR3 nucleotide sequence: TGTGCCAGCAGTTTCTCAAGACTAGCGGGGGGTGTTGATGAGCAGTTCTTC.

The chain has TRBV5-1 and TRBJ1-2; TRBD1 might be the D (5 bases). This CDR3 is 14 amino acids long. Trimming took off 2 bases at V and 6 bases at J, with 14 bases between the two ends. The V gene's germline CDR1 is SGHRS and CDR2 YFSETQ. The CDR3 loop is CASSLEGPQNGYTF. CDR3 sequence (DNA): TGCGCCAGCAGCTTAGAGGGGCCTCAGAATGGCTACACCTTC.

The CDR3 region is CASSRGGNFNTEAFF. DNA of the CDR3: TGTGCCAGCAGTAGAGGGGGGAATTTCAACACTGAAGCTTTCTTT. The chain joins TRBV6-1 to TRBJ1-1; TRBD1 might be the D (6 bases). V gave up 5 bases and J gave up 2 bases, with 15 bases separating them. Germline CDR1 reads MNHNS; CDR2 reads SASEGT. The CDR3 consists of 15 residues.

The gene calls are TRBV19 and TRBJ1-1, with 9 bases matching TRBD1. V trimming: 10 bases; J trimming: 1 base; junction bases outside the gene matches: 4. Per the germline V gene, CDR1 is LNHDA and CDR2 is SQIVND (reference sequence). The CDR3 has 13 amino acids. The CDR3 region is CAIGTGQNTEAFF. CDR3 sequence (DNA): TGTGCCATAGGGACAGGGCAGAACACTGAAGCTTTCTTT.

This clonotype was detected many times. The rearrangement links TRBV12-3 or TRBV12-4 to TRBJ2-7, with TRBD2 identical over 11 bases. This CDR3 has 14 residues. Trimming took 7 bases from V and 1 from J; bases not matched to a gene: 3. CDR3: CASTTSGSSYEQYF. The CDR3 DNA reads as TGTGCCAGCACTACTAGCGGGAGTTCCTACGAGCAGTACTTC.

This clonotype was picked up many times. The chain employs TRBV7-2 and TRBJ2-7, with 9 bases aligning to TRBD2. The ends lost 1 base at V and 2 bases at J; junction bases unmatched: 3. The CDR3 is 15 residues long. CDR1 SGHTA and CDR2 FQGNSA come from the germline V gene. The CDR3 sequence is CASSLGTSVTYEQYF. The CDR3 DNA follows: TGTGCCAGCAGCTTAGGGACTAGCGTTACCTACGAGCAGTACTTC.

The chain carries TRBV28 and TRBJ1-5; 8 bases align to TRBD1. Germline CDR1 MDHEN, CDR2 SYDVKM. CDR3 length: 15 residues. Trimming removed 7 bases from V and 3 bases from J; junction bases left unmatched: 8. CDR3 amino acids: CASTPRGQDNQPQHF. The CDR3 DNA is TGTGCCAGCACCCCTCGGGGACAGGACAATCAGCCCCAGCATTTT.

This clonotype was recorded at least ten times. The V gene is TRBV20-1, the J gene TRBJ2-5; 7 bases are a match to TRBD1. This CDR3 comprises 14 residues. The trim removed 1 base at V and 2 bases at J, leaving 4 bases unmatched. Germline lookup yields CDR1 DFQATT and CDR2 SNEGSKA (reference sequence). CDR3 sequence reads: CSARVGTAQETQYF. DNA of the CDR3: TGCAGTGCTAGAGTCGGGACAGCGCAAGAGACCCAGTACTTC.